Following are 3 T cell receptor beta chains from one sample sequenced in a study of neurological immune-mediated disorders. The time point here: longitudinal time-point 3. TCRdb called the 5' RACE reads again in MiXCR, with one record for every CDR3 protein. The sample consists of roughly 48,000 distinct CDR3 sequences, more than 9.5% of them appearing once. Sequenced: PBMCs. The origin of the receptors is a male donor with HTLV-1-associated myelopathy (HAM/TSP).

The CDR3 protein is CASSDSGGVYNEQFF. In DNA form, the CDR3 reads TGTGCCAGCAGTGATAGCGGGGGGGTCTACAATGAGCAGTTCTTC. The chain links TRBV6-4 to TRBJ2-1; 11 bases align to TRBD2. CDR1 and CDR2 (germline): MRHNA, SNTAGT. This CDR3 contains 15 residues. The V gene end was trimmed by 3 bases and the J gene end by 3 bases; junction bases not matched to a gene: 1.

The sample holds many counts of this clonotype. The junction does not match germline at one end; this may be a read error. The chain links TRBV7-6 to TRBJ1-4; no clear D gene. Germline lookup yields CDR1 SGHVS and CDR2 FNYEAQ. CDR3 length: 12 residues. CDR3 protein: CASGPTNEKLFF. In nucleotides, the CDR3 is TGCGCTTCCGGGCCAACTAATGAAAAACTGTTTTTT.

This clonotype was seen many times. The rearrangement links TRBV6-5 to TRBJ2-3; 9 nucleotides line up with TRBD2. J was trimmed by 4 bases and V by 6 bases; bases with no gene match: 5. This CDR3 has 14 residues. Germline V lookup: CDR1 MNHEY, CDR2 SVGAGI. The CDR3 region has the DNA TGTGCCAGCAGAACAGCGGGGGGCCCAGATACGCAGTATTTT. It encodes CASRTAGGPDTQYF.